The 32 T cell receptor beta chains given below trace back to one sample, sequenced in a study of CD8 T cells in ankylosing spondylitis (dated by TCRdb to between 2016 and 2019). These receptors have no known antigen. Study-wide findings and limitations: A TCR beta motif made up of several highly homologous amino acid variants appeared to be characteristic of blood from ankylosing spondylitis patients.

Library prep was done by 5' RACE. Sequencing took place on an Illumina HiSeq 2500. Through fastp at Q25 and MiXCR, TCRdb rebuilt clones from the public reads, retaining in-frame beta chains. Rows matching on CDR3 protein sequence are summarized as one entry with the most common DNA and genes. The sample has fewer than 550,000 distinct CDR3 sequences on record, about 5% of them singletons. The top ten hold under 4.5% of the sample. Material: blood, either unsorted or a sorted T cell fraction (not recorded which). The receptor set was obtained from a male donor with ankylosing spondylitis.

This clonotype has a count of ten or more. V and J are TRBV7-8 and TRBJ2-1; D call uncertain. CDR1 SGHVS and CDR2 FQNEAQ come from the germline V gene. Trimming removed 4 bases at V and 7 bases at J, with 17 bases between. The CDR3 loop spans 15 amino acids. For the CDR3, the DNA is TGTGCCAGCAGCTCTCCGTATACTCCCGGAAATGAGCAGTTCTTC. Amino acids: CASSSPYTPGNEQFF.

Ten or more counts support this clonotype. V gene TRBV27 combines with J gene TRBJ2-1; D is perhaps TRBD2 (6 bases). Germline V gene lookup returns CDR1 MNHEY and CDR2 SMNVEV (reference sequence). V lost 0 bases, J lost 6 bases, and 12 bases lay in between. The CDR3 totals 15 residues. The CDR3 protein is CASSLSFGGVNEQFF. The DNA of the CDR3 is TGTGCCAGCAGTTTATCGTTTGGAGGGGTCAATGAGCAGTTCTTC.

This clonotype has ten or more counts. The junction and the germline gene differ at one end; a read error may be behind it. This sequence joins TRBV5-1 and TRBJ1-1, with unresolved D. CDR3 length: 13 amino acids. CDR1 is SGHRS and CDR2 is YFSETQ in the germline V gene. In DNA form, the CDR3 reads TGTGCCAGCAGCTTAACCCCAAACACTGAAGCTTTCTTT. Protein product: CASSLTPNTEAFF.

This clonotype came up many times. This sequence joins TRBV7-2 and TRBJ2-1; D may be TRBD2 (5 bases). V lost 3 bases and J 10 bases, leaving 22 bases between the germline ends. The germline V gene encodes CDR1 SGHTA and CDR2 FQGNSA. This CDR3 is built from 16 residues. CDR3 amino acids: CASSFMSVDYSEEQFF. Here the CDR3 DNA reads TGTGCCAGCAGCTTCATGTCAGTAGACTATAGCGAAGAGCAGTTCTTC. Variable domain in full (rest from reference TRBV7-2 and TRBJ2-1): GAGVSQSPSNKVTEKGKDVELRCDPISGHTALYWYRQSLGQGLEFLIYFQGNSAPDKSGLPSDRFSAERTGGSVSTLTIQRTQQEDSAVYLCASSFMSVDYSEEQFFGPGTRLTVL.

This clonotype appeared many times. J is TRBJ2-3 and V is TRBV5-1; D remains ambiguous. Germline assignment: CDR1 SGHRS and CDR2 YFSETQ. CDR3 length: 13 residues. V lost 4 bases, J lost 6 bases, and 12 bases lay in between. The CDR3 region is CASSAGRLDTQYF. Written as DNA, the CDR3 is TGCGCCAGCAGCGCCGGTAGGTTGGATACGCAGTATTTT. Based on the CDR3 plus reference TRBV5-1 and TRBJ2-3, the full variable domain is KAGVTQTPRYLIKTRGQQVTLSCSPISGHRSVSWYQQTPGQGLQFLFEYFSETQRNKGNFPGRFSGRQFSNSRSEMNVSTLELGDSALYLCASSAGRLDTQYFGPGTRLTVL.

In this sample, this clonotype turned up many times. CDR3 DNA: TGTGCCAGCAGTCACCCCATCACCCACGGGGAGGACACTGAAGCTTTCTTT. It encodes CASSHPITHGEDTEAFF. J is TRBJ1-1 and V is TRBV6-5; D is ambiguous. V was trimmed by 5 bases and J by 3 bases, leaving 22 bases between them. Germline V gene sequence: CDR1 MNHEY, CDR2 SVGAGI. The CDR3 is 17 residues long.

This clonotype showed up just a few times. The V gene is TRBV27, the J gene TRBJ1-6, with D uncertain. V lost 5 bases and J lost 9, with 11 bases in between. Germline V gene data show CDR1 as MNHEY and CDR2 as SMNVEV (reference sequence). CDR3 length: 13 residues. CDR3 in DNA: TGTGCCAGCAGTGAAGACACTTCTTCACCCCTCCACTTT. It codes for CASSEDTSSPLHF.

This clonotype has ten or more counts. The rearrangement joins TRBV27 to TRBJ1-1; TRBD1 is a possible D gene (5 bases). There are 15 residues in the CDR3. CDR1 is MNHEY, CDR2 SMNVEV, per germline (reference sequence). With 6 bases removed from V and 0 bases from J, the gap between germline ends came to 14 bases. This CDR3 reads CASRRLRVVNTEAFF. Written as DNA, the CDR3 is TGTGCCAGCAGGCGACTCAGGGTAGTGAACACTGAAGCTTTCTTT.

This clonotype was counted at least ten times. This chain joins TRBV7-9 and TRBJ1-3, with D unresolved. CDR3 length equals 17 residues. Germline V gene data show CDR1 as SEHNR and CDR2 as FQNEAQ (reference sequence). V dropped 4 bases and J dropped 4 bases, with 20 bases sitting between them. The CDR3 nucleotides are TGTGCCAGCAGCTCCTGGAAGGGCCCTAAAGGCGGAAACACCATATATTTT. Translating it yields CASSSWKGPKGGNTIYF.

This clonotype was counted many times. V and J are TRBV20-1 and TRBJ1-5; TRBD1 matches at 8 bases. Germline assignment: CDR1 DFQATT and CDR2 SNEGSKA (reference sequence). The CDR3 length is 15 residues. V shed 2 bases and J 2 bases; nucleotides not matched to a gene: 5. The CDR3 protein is CSARPDRGGNQPQHF. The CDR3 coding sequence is TGCAGTGCTAGACCAGACAGGGGTGGCAATCAGCCCCAGCATTTT.

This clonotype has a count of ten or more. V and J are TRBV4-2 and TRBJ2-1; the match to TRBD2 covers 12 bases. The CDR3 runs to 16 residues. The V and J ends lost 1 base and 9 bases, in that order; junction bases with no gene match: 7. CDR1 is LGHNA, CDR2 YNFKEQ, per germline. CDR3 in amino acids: CASSQVTSGGGLEQFF. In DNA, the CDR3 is TGTGCCAGCAGCCAAGTGACTAGCGGGGGAGGTCTTGAGCAGTTCTTC.

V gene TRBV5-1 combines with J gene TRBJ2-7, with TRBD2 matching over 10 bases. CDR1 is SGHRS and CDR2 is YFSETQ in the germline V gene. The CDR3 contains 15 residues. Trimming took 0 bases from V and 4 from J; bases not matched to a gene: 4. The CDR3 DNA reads TGCGCCAGCAGCTTGGCGCTAGCGGGAGTGTACGAGCAGTACTTC. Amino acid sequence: CASSLALAGVYEQYF.

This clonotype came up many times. The CDR3 here is CASSTLPGLAGVGDTQYF. CDR3 bases: TGCGCCAGCAGCACCCTACCGGGACTAGCGGGAGTAGGTGATACGCAGTATTTT. The chain is built from TRBV5-1 and TRBJ2-3; 14 bases fit TRBD2. This CDR3 contains 18 residues. Germline CDR1 SGHRS, CDR2 YFSETQ. V was clipped by 4 bases and J by 6 bases; unmatched bases: 13. Combining the CDR3 with reference TRBV5-1 and TRBJ2-3 gives the whole variable domain KAGVTQTPRYLIKTRGQQVTLSCSPISGHRSVSWYQQTPGQGLQFLFEYFSETQRNKGNFPGRFSGRQFSNSRSEMNVSTLELGDSALYLCASSTLPGLAGVGDTQYFGPGTRLTVL.

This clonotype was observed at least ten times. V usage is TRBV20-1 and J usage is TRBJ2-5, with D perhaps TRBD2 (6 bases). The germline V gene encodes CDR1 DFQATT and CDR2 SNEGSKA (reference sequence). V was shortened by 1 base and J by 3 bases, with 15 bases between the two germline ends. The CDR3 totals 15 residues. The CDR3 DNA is TGCAGTGCTAGAGGGTCGGTCGCGGGGAAAGAGACCCAGTACTTC. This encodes CSARGSVAGKETQYF.

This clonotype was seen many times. CDR3 bases: TGCAGCGTTGGACTCCCGGGGACAGTCTACTTC. Amino acid sequence: CSVGLPGTVYF. This sequence joins TRBV29-1 and TRBJ2-4, with 7 bases that match TRBD1. The trim removed 4 bases at V and 16 bases at J, leaving 10 bases unmatched. Germline values: CDR1 SQVTM, CDR2 ANQGSEA. The CDR3 consists of 11 residues. The variable domain in full, with the rest retrieved from reference TRBV29-1 and TRBJ2-4, is SAVISQKPSRDICQRGTSLTIQCQVDSQVTMMFWYRQQPGQSLTLIATANQGSEATYESGFVIDKFPISRPNLTFSTLTVSNMSPEDSSIYLCSVGLPGTVYFGAGTRLSVL.

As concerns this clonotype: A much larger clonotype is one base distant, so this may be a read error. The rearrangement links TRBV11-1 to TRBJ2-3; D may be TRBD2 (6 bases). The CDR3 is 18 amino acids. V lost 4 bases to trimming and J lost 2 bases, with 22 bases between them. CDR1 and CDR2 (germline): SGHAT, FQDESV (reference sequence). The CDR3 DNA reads TGTGCCAGCAGCTCCCTTTTACATGGACTATTCGACACAGATACGCAGTATTTT. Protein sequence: CASSSLLHGLFDTDTQYF.

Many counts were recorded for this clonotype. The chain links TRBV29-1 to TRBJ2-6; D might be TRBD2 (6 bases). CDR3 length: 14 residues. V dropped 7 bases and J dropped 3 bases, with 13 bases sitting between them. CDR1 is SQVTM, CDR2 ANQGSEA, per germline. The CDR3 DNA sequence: TGCAGCGCATTCCAGGGAGGTGGGGCCAACGTCCTGACTTTC. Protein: CSAFQGGGANVLTF.

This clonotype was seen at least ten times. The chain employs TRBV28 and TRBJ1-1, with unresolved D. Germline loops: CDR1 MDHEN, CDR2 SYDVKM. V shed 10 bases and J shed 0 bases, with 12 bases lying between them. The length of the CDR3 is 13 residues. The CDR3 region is CAIVRQLNTEAFF. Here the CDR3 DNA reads TGTGCCATAGTCCGGCAGCTGAACACTGAAGCTTTCTTT.

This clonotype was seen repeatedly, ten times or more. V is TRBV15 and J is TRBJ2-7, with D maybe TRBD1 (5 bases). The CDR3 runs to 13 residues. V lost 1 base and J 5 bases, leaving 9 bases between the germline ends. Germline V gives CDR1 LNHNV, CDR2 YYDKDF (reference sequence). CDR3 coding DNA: TGTGCCACCAGCAGAGGACAGTCGGACGAGCAGTACTTC. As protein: CATSRGQSDEQYF. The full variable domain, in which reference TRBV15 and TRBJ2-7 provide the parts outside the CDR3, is DAMVIQNPRYQVTQFGKPVTLSCSQTLNHNVMYWYQQKSSQAPKLLFHYYDKDFNNEADTPDNFQSRRPNTSFCFLDIRSPGLGDTAMYLCATSRGQSDEQYFGPGTRLTVT.

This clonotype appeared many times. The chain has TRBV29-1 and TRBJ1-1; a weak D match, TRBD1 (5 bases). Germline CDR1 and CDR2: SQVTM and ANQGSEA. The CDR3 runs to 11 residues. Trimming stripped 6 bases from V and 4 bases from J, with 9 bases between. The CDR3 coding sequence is TGCAGCGTCCCGGGACCCACTGAAGCTTTCTTT. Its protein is CSVPGPTEAFF.

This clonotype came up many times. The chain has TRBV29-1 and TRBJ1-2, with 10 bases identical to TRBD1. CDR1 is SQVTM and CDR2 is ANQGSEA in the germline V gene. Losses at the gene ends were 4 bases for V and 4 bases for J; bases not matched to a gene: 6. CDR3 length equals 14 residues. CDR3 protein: CSVGGQGSPYGYTF. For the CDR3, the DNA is TGCAGCGTTGGGGGACAGGGGAGCCCCTATGGCTACACCTTC.

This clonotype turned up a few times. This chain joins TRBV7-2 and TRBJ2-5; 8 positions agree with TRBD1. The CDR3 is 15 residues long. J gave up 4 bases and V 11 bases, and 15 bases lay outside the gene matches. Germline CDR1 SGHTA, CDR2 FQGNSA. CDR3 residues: CAGNQGASSGETQYF. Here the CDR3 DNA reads TGTGCCGGCAACCAGGGGGCATCGAGTGGAGAGACCCAGTACTTC. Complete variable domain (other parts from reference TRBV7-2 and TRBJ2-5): GAGVSQSPSNKVTEKGKDVELRCDPISGHTALYWYRQSLGQGLEFLIYFQGNSAPDKSGLPSDRFSAERTGGSVSTLTIQRTQQEDSAVYLCAGNQGASSGETQYFGPGTRLLVL.

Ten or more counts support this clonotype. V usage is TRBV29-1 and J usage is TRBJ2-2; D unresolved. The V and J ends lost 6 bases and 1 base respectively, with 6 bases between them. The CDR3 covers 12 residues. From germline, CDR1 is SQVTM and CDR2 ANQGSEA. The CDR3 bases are TGCAGCGTGCTAGGGAACACCGGGGAGCTGTTTTTT. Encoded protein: CSVLGNTGELFF.

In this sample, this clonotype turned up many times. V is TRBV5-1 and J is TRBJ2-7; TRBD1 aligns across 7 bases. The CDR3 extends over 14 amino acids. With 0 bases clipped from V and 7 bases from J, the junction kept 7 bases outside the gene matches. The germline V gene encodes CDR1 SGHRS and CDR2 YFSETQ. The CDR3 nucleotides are TGCGCCAGCAGCTTGGCGACAGGGCCAGGGGAGCAGTACTTC. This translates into CASSLATGPGEQYF.

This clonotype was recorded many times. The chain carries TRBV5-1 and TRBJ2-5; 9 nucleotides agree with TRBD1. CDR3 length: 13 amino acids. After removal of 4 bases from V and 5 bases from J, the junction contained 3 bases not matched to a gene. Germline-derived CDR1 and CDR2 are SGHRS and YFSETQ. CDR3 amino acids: CASSRGTGETQYF. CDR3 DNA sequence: TGCGCCAGCAGCAGGGGGACAGGGGAGACCCAGTACTTC.

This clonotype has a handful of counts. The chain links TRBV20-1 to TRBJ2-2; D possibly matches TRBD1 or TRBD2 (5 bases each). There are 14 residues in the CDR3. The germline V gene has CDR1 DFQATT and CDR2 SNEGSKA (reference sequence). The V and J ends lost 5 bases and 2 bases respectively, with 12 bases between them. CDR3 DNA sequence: TGCAGTGCTTGGACTGACAGCAACACCGGGGAGCTGTTTTTT. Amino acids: CSAWTDSNTGELFF.

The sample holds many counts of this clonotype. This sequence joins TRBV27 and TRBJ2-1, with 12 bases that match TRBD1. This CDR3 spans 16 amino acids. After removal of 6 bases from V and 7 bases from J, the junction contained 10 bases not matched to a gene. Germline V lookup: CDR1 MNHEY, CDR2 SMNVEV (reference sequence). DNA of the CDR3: TGTGCCAGCAGCTCAGGGACAGGGGGCGGGAGGAATGAGCAGTTCTTC. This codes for CASSSGTGGGRNEQFF.

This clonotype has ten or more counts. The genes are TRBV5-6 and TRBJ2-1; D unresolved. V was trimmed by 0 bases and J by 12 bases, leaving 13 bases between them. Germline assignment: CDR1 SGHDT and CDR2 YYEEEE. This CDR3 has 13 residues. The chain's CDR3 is CASSLENRGLQFF. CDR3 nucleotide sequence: TGTGCCAGCAGCTTGGAGAACCGCGGCCTGCAGTTCTTC.

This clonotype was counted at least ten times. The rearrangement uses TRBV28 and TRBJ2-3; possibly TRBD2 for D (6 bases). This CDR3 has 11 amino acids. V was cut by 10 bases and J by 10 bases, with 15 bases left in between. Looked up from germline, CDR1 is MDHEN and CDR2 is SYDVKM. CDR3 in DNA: TGTGCCACCACCGGAGGGTTGTCGCAGTATTTT. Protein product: CATTGGLSQYF.

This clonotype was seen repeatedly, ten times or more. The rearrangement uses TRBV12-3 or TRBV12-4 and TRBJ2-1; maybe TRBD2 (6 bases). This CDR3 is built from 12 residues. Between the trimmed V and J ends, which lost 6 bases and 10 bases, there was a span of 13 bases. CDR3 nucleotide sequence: TGTGCCAGCAGCCCCTGGGGGGTCGAGCAGTTCTTC. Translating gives CASSPWGVEQFF.

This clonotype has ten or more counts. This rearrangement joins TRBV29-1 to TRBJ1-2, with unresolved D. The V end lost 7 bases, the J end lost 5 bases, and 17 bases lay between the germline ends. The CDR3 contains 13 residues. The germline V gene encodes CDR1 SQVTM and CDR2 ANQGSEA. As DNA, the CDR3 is TGCAGCGCCGAATTTCAAGGAGCGTATGGCTACACCTTC. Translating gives CSAEFQGAYGYTF.

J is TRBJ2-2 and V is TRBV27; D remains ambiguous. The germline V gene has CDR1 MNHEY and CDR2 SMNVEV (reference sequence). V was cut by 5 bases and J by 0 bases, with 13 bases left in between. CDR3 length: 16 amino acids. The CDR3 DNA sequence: TGTGCCAGCAGTCAATTTGCCAGGACGAACACCGGGGAGCTGTTTTTT. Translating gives CASSQFARTNTGELFF.